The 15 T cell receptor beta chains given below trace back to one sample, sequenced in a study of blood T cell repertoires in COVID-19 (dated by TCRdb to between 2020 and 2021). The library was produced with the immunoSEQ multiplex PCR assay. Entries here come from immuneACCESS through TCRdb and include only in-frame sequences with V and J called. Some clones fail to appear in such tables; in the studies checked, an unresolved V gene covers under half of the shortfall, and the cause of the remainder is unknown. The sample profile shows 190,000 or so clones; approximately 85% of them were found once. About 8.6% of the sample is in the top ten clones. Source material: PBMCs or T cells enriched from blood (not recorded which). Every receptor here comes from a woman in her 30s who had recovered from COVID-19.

CDR3 sequence (DNA): TGTGCCAGCAGTACTATCGACAGCTACGAGCAGTACTTC. It codes for CASSTIDSYEQYF. This chain links TRBV28 with TRBJ2-7, with a tentative D call TRBD1 (5 bases). This CDR3 region has 13 residues. Deletions cut 5 bases from V and 3 bases from J, with 11 bases between. Germline V gene data show CDR1 as MDHEN and CDR2 as SYDVKM. Complete variable domain (other parts from reference TRBV28 and TRBJ2-7): DVKVTQSSRYLVKRTGEKVFLECVQDMDHENMFWYRQDPGLGLRLIYFSYDVKMKEKGDIPEGYSVSREKKERFSLILESASTNQTSMYLCASSTIDSYEQYFGPGTRLTVT.

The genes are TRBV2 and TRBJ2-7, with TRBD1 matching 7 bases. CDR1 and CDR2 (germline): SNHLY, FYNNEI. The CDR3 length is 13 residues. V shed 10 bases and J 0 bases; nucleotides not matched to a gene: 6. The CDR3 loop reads CATRQGSSYEQYF. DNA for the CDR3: TGTGCCACGAGACAGGGCAGCTCCTACGAGCAGTACTTC.

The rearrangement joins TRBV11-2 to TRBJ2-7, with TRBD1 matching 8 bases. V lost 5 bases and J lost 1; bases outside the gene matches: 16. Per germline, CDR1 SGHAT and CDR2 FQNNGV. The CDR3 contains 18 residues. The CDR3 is CASSPINRRTGTSYEQYF. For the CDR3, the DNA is TGTGCCAGCAGCCCAATTAACCGTAGGACAGGGACTTCCTACGAGCAGTACTTC.

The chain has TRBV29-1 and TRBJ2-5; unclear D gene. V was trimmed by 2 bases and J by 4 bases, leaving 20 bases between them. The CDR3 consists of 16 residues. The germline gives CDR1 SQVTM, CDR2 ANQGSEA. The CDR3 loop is CSVETPGQPWAETQYF. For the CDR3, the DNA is TGCAGCGTTGAAACCCCCGGCCAGCCTTGGGCAGAGACCCAGTACTTC. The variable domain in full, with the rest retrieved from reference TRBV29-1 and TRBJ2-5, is SAVISQKPSRDICQRGTSLTIQCQVDSQVTMMFWYRQQPGQSLTLIATANQGSEATYESGFVIDKFPISRPNLTFSTLTVSNMSPEDSSIYLCSVETPGQPWAETQYFGPGTRLLVL.

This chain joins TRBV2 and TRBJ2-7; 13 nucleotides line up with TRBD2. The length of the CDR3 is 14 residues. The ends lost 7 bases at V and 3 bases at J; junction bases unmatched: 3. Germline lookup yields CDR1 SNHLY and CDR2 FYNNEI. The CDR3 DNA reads TGTGCCAGCACGGGGACTAGCGGGATCTACGAGCAGTACTTC. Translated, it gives CASTGTSGIYEQYF.

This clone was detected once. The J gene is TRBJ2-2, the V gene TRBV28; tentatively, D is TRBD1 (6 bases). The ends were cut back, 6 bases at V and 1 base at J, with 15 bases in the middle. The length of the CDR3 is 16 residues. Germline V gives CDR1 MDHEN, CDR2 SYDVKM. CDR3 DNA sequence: TGTGCCAGCAGACCCAGGGGTGGAGAGAACACCGGGGAGCTGTTTTTT. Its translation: CASRPRGGENTGELFF.

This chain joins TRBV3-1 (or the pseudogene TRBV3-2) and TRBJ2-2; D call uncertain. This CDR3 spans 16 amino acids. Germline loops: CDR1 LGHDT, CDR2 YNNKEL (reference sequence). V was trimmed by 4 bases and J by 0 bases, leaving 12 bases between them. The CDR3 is CASSPPLSPNTGELFF. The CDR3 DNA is TGTGCCAGCAGCCCCCCCTTGTCCCCGAACACCGGGGAGCTGTTTTTT.

The CDR3 loop is CAINSDKAIPQYF. The DNA for the CDR3 is TGTGCCATCAATTCGGACAAAGCCATACCCCAGTACTTC. This chain uses TRBV10-3 with TRBJ2-5, with TRBD1 as a possible D gene (5 bases). This CDR3 has 13 amino acids. V shed 7 bases and J shed 9 bases, with 18 bases lying between them. In germline, CDR1 is ENHRY, CDR2 SYGVKD.

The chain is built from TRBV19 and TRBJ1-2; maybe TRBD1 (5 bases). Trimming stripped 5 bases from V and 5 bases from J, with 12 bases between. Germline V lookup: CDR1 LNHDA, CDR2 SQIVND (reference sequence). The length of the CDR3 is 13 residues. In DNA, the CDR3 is TGTGCCAGTAGTGACGACAGAAAATATGGCTACACCTTC. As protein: CASSDDRKYGYTF. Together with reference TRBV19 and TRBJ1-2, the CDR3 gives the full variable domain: DGGITQSPKYLFRKEGQNVTLSCEQNLNHDAMYWYRQDPGQGLRLIYYSQIVNDFQKGDIAEGYSVSREKKESFPLTVTSAQKNPTAFYLCASSDDRKYGYTFGSGTRLTVV.

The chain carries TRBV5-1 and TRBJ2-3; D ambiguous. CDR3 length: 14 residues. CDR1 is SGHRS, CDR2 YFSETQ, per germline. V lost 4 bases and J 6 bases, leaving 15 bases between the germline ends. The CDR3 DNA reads TGCGCCAGCAGCACCGATTCTATGAGGGATACGCAGTATTTT. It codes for CASSTDSMRDTQYF.

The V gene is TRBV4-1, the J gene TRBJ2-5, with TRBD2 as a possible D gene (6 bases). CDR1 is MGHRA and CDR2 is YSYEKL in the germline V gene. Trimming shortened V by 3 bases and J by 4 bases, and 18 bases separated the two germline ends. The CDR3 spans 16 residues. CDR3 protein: CASSQGSSGLLETQYF. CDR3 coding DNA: TGCGCCAGCAGCCAGGGGTCGTCTGGACTATTAGAGACCCAGTACTTC.

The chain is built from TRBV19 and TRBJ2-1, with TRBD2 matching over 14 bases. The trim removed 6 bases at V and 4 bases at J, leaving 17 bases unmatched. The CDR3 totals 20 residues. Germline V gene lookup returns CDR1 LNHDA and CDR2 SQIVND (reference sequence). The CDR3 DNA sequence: TGTGCCAGTAGCCAGGGACCGGGACTAGCGGGAGAGGTCGGATACAATGAGCAGTTCTTC. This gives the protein CASSQGPGLAGEVGYNEQFF.

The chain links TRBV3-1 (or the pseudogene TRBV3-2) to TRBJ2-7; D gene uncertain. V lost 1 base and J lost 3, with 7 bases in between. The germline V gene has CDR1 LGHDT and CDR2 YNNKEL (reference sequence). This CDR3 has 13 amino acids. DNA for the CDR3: TGTGCCAGCAGCCAAGCACTCCGCTACGAGCAGTACTTC. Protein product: CASSQALRYEQYF.

The DNA for the CDR3 is TGTGCCAGTAGTATGAACAGGGGTCAAAATGAGCAGTTCTTC. It translates to CASSMNRGQNEQFF. The chain recombines TRBV19 with TRBJ2-1; 7 bases are shared with TRBD1. This CDR3 comprises 14 residues. In germline, CDR1 is LNHDA, CDR2 SQIVND (reference sequence). V gave up 3 bases and J gave up 7 bases; unmatched junction bases: 6.

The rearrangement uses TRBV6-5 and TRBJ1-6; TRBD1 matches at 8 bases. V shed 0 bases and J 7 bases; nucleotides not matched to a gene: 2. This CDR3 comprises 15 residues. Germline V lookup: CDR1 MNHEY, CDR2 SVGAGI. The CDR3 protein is CASSYSTGVNSPLHF. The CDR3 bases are TGTGCCAGCAGTTACTCGACAGGGGTGAATTCACCCCTCCACTTT.